Below are 21 T cell receptor beta chains sequenced from a single sample in a study of blood T cell repertoires in COVID-19. Sequencing was performed with immunoSEQ multiplex PCR; in TCRdb, only in-frame clones are kept and a portion is missing. Among roughly 150,000 clones listed, around 81% were seen once. Sequenced: peripheral blood. All receptors derive from a man aged 65 to 79 with active or convalescent COVID-19.

The rearrangement uses TRBV7-6 and TRBJ2-5, with D unclear. Between the trimmed V and J ends, which lost 1 base and 6 bases, there was a span of 9 bases. Germline CDR1 SGHVS, CDR2 FNYEAQ. This CDR3 spans 13 amino acids. The CDR3 nucleotides are TGTGCCAGCAGCTTAGTCGGTAGAAAGACCCAGTACTTC. Translation: CASSLVGRKTQYF.

The V gene is TRBV27, the J gene TRBJ2-3; D gene unclear. Germline V lookup: CDR1 MNHEY, CDR2 SMNVEV (reference sequence). The CDR3 totals 14 residues. The V end was cut by 6 bases, the J end by 5 bases, with 15 bases between. For the CDR3, the DNA is TGTGCCAGCAGCACAGTTGTGCAGGTAGATACGCAGTATTTT. It translates to CASSTVVQVDTQYF.

This clone was detected only once. The chain recombines TRBV6-2 or TRBV6-3 with TRBJ2-5, with a possible D match to TRBD2 (6 bases). The CDR3 spans 14 residues. Trimming removed 4 bases at V and 5 bases at J, with 14 bases between. Germline V gives CDR1 MNHEY, CDR2 SVGEGT. The CDR3 loop reads CASSFLKEGETQYF. For the CDR3, the DNA is TGTGCCAGCAGTTTTCTTAAGGAGGGTGAGACCCAGTACTTC.

The chain carries TRBV5-1 and TRBJ1-1; maybe TRBD1 (6 bases). V lost 4 bases and J lost 0, with 13 bases in between. In germline, CDR1 is SGHRS, CDR2 YFSETQ. This CDR3 region has 15 residues. The CDR3, as DNA: TGCGCCAGCAGCCTGAGGGGGTCCATGAACACTGAAGCTTTCTTT. Amino acids: CASSLRGSMNTEAFF.

J is TRBJ1-3 and V is TRBV16; TRBD1 matches at 8 bases. Germline CDR1 and CDR2: KGHSY and FQNENV. After removal of 0 bases from V and 0 bases from J, the junction contained 4 bases not matched to a gene. The CDR3 is made up of 17 amino acids. CDR3 protein: CASSQSPGGFSGNTIYF. In DNA, the CDR3 is TGTGCCAGCAGCCAATCTCCAGGGGGCTTCTCTGGAAACACCATATATTTT. The full variable domain, rest sourced from reference TRBV16 and TRBJ1-3, is GEEVAQTPKHLVRGEGQKAKLYCAPIKGHSYVFWYQQVLKNEFKFLISFQNENVFDETGMPKERFSAKCLPNSPCSLEIQATKLEDSAVYFCASSQSPGGFSGNTIYFGEGSWLTVV.

The chain joins TRBV29-1 to TRBJ2-3; 14 nucleotides align to TRBD2. The CDR3 has 16 residues. Germline trimming cut 3 bases from V and 6 bases from J; bases unmatched to any gene: 8. Looked up from germline, CDR1 is SQVTM and CDR2 is ANQGSEA. The CDR3: CSVEDGTSGRSDTQYF. The CDR3 DNA follows: TGCAGCGTTGAGGATGGGACTAGCGGGAGATCTGATACGCAGTATTTT.

The chain is built from TRBV4-3 and TRBJ1-1; D remains unclear. The CDR3 runs 14 residues. V was pared by 4 bases and J by 4 bases, with 13 bases between. CDR1 is LGHNA, CDR2 YSLEER, per germline. CDR3 sequence reads: CASSPHGSVTEAFF. In DNA, the CDR3 is TGCGCCAGCAGCCCCCATGGTTCGGTCACTGAAGCTTTCTTT.

This sequence joins TRBV11-2 and TRBJ2-1; the match to TRBD2 covers 13 bases. The length of the CDR3 is 16 residues. CDR1 is SGHAT, CDR2 FQNNGV, per germline. J gave up 6 bases and V 5 bases, and 7 bases lay outside the gene matches. The CDR3, as DNA: TGTGCCAGCAGCACCCGCGGGACTAGCGGGACCAATGAGCAGTTCTTC. This translates into CASSTRGTSGTNEQFF.

In this sample, this clone turned up a few times. The chain has TRBV27 and TRBJ2-2; 15 bases agree with TRBD2. The CDR3 has 18 amino acids. Trimming cost V 5 bases and J 4 bases; bases outside gene matches: 8. The V gene's germline CDR1 is MNHEY and CDR2 SMNVEV (reference sequence). The CDR3 nucleotides are TGTGCCAGCAGTCCTGGACTAGCGGGGGGGCTGGTCACCGGGGAGCTGTTTTTT. Translating it yields CASSPGLAGGLVTGELFF.

Here the CDR3 reads CASSLSTESNYGYTF. Written as DNA, the CDR3 is TGCGCCAGCAGCTTGTCCACAGAGTCTAACTATGGCTACACCTTC. V gene TRBV5-1 combines with J gene TRBJ1-2; D not certain. The germline gives CDR1 SGHRS, CDR2 YFSETQ. V shed 1 base and J shed 0 bases, with 10 bases lying between them. This CDR3 region has 15 residues.

The chain couples TRBV7-2 to TRBJ2-5; 9 positions agree with TRBD1. The CDR3 spans 15 residues. V dropped 2 bases and J dropped 6; count of bases not matched to a gene: 7. Germline assignment: CDR1 SGHTA and CDR2 FQGNSA. The CDR3 reads CASSLYPTGGQTQYF. The DNA for the CDR3 is TGTGCCAGCAGCTTATACCCGACAGGGGGGCAGACCCAGTACTTC. Filled out from reference TRBV7-2 and TRBJ2-5, the complete variable domain reads GAGVSQSPSNKVTEKGKDVELRCDPISGHTALYWYRQSLGQGLEFLIYFQGNSAPDKSGLPSDRFSAERTGGSVSTLTIQRTQQEDSAVYLCASSLYPTGGQTQYFGPGTRLLVL.

This rearrangement joins TRBV5-5 to TRBJ1-2, with 7 bases matching TRBD1. V shed 4 bases, J shed 4 bases, and the junction held 10 bases outside the gene matches. The CDR3 sequence is 15 residues long. CDR1 SGHKS and CDR2 YYEKEE come from the germline V gene (reference sequence). CDR3 amino acids: CASSPTGALGYGYTF. DNA for the CDR3: TGTGCCAGCAGCCCTACAGGGGCGCTAGGCTATGGCTACACCTTC.

The chain carries TRBV5-5 and TRBJ1-2; 7 bases align to TRBD1. In germline, CDR1 is SGHKS, CDR2 YYEKEE (reference sequence). There are 15 residues in the CDR3. V shed 2 bases, J shed 1 base, and the junction held 5 bases outside the gene matches. This CDR3 reads CASSFVDRNNYGYTF. The DNA for the CDR3 is TGTGCCAGCAGCTTCGTGGACAGGAATAACTATGGCTACACCTTC.

The V call is TRBV28, the J call TRBJ1-5; 8 bases line up with TRBD1. V shed 4 bases and J 4 bases; nucleotides not matched to a gene: 3. The germline V gene has CDR1 MDHEN and CDR2 SYDVKM. The CDR3 has 14 amino acids. CDR3 amino acids: CASSSGQENQPQHF. CDR3 sequence (DNA): TGTGCCAGCAGTTCGGGACAGGAGAATCAGCCCCAGCATTTT.

The V and J genes are TRBV11-2 and TRBJ2-7; weak D call: TRBD2 (7 bases). The CDR3 covers 14 residues. The germline CDR1 and CDR2 sequences are SGHAT and FQNNGV. V was pared by 3 bases and J by 7 bases, with 16 bases between. In DNA form, the CDR3 reads TGTGCCAGCAGCTTTCCACAAGGGGGAGGGGAGCAGTACTTC. This translates into CASSFPQGGGEQYF.

The gene calls are TRBV3-1 (or the pseudogene TRBV3-2) and TRBJ2-2, with 12 nucleotides matching TRBD2. V was pared by 5 bases and J by 5 bases, with 3 bases of the junction left unmatched. Germline V gives CDR1 LGHDT, CDR2 YNNKEL (reference sequence). This CDR3 is 15 amino acids long. In DNA form, the CDR3 reads TGTGCCAGCAGCGACGGGACTAGCGGGACCGGGGAGCTGTTTTTT. Protein sequence: CASSDGTSGTGELFF.

The chain uses TRBV5-1 and TRBJ2-1; unclear D gene. CDR3 size: 13 residues. V dropped 6 bases and J dropped 7 bases, with 14 bases sitting between them. CDR1 SGHRS and CDR2 YFSETQ come from the germline V gene. The CDR3 nucleotides are TGCGCCAGCACCACCGAACCCGGGAATGAGCAGTTCTTC. Translating gives CASTTEPGNEQFF.

This clone has just one count. The V and J genes are TRBV11-2 and TRBJ1-2, with D unresolved. Trimming cost V 6 bases and J 5 bases, with 7 bases left between them. From germline, CDR1 is SGHAT and CDR2 FQNNGV. The CDR3 is 11 amino acids. CDR3 residues: CASSQTYGYTF. CDR3 in DNA: TGTGCCAGCAGTCAGACTTATGGCTACACCTTC.

The V call is TRBV15, the J call TRBJ1-4, with a tentative D call TRBD1 (5 bases). CDR1 LNHNV and CDR2 YYDKDF come from the germline V gene (reference sequence). V lost 4 bases to trimming and J lost 2 bases, with 8 bases between them. This CDR3 has 14 residues. CDR3 sequence: CATSMKGTNEKLFF. The CDR3 DNA sequence: TGTGCCACCAGCATGAAGGGGACTAATGAAAAACTGTTTTTT.

V usage is TRBV11-3 and J usage is TRBJ2-2, with D possibly TRBD1 on 6 matching bases. The CDR3 has 15 amino acids. The germline V gene has CDR1 SGHNT and CDR2 YENEEA. Trimming removed 4 bases from V and 2 bases from J, with 11 bases in between. CDR3 loop: CASSWGTTNTGELFF. CDR3 bases: TGTGCCAGCAGCTGGGGGACAACAAACACCGGGGAGCTGTTTTTT. Looking up the rest from reference TRBV11-3 and TRBJ2-2 gives the full variable domain: EAGVVQSPRYKIIEKKQPVAFWCNPISGHNTLYWYLQNLGQGPELLIRYENEEAVDDSQLPKDRFSAERLKGVDSTLKIQPAELGDSAVYLCASSWGTTNTGELFFGEGSRLTVL.

The J gene is TRBJ2-1, the V gene TRBV28, with D unresolved. CDR3 size: 15 residues. Deletions cut 1 base from V and 0 bases from J, with 7 bases between. Germline V gene sequence: CDR1 MDHEN, CDR2 SYDVKM. As DNA, the CDR3 is TGTGCCAGCAGTTTATCCCCGAGCTCCTACAATGAGCAGTTCTTC. Its protein product is CASSLSPSSYNEQFF.